One sample yielded the 4 T cell receptor beta chains listed below, sequenced in a study of cytomegalovirus exposure and HLA in healthy donors. The PCR had 60 Vbeta and 13 Jbeta primers. The protocol was immunoSEQ multiplex PCR, while the TCRdb copy is restricted to in-frame clones and leaves out a portion. The sample lists around 190,000 clones; about 9% were seen once. The sequenced material came from PBMCs. The receptors shown here come from a woman between 25 and 40 years old in good health and CMV-seropositive.

The chain combines TRBV5-1 with TRBJ2-5; D is undetermined. Looked up from germline, CDR1 is SGHRS and CDR2 is YFSETQ. The length of the CDR3 is 15 residues. V lost 4 bases, J lost 4 bases, and 17 bases lay in between. This chain's CDR3 is CASSPLEVLVETQYF. The CDR3 nucleotides read TGCGCCAGCAGCCCGCTAGAGGTATTGGTAGAGACCCAGTACTTC.

This clone was detected only a few times. This chain joins TRBV5-5 and TRBJ1-5; maybe TRBD1 (6 bases). Trimming cost V 3 bases and J 12 bases, with 16 bases left between them. CDR3 size: 13 residues. Germline V gives CDR1 SGHKS, CDR2 YYEKEE (reference sequence). The CDR3 coding sequence is TGTGCCAGCAGCTCCGGGGGGCTGGAGGGCCAGCATTTT. This sequence encodes CASSSGGLEGQHF.

V and J are TRBV5-4 and TRBJ2-6; 7 bases map to TRBD1. J gave up 0 bases and V 3 bases, and 12 bases lay outside the gene matches. The germline V gene has CDR1 SGHNT and CDR2 YYREEE (reference sequence). The length of the CDR3 is 19 residues. CDR3 residues: CASSSPTGTAVSGANVLTF. The CDR3 DNA follows: TGTGCCAGCAGCTCACCTACCGGGACAGCGGTCTCTGGGGCCAACGTCCTGACTTTC. The full variable domain, in which reference TRBV5-4 and TRBJ2-6 provide the parts outside the CDR3, is ETGVTQSPTHLIKTRGQQVTLRCSSQSGHNTVSWYQQALGQGPQFIFQYYREEENGRGNFPPRFSGLQFPNYSSELNVNALELDDSALYLCASSSPTGTAVSGANVLTFGAGSRLTVL.

In its sample, this clone was seen a few times. The chain has TRBV10-1 and TRBJ2-1, with D tentatively TRBD1 (6 bases). Germline lookup yields CDR1 WNHNN and CDR2 SYGVQD (reference sequence). V was clipped by 2 bases and J by 5 bases, with 16 bases between them. CDR3 length: 16 residues. In DNA form, the CDR3 reads TGCGCCAGCAGTGAGGGTCCCTACCAGGGGAACAATGAGCAGTTCTTC. It encodes CASSEGPYQGNNEQFF.